The rows below give T cell receptor beta chains drawn from one sample of a study of T cell repertoires in cytomegalovirus infection. One entry per CDR3 protein results from TCRdb running MiXCR on the reads. The profile shows 480,000 or so distinct CDR3 sequences, 11% of them singletons. Material: PBMCs. Source of these receptors: a human donor in good health (CMV status not recorded). Some clones in this sample may be carry-over from other donors' samples. The CDR3 runs from the conserved cysteine through the conserved F or W. The D gene is left open where the match is weak. Part of the rows lack a size; the others show once, few, many or a class for expanded clones.

TRBJ1-1 many TRBD1 15 TRBV7-9 TGTGCCAGCAGCTCCGGGGACAGGCTCGGTACTGAAGCTTTCTTT CASSSGDRLGTEAFF
TRBJ2-7 few - 15 TRBV2 TGTGCCAGCAAGGATACCGGGGGCTCCATTCTCGAGCAGTACTTC CASKDTGGSILEQYF
TRBJ2-3 many - 17 TRBV7-9 TGTGCCAGCAGCTTAGAACCGGTGGGGGCCGGAACAGATACGCAGTATTTT CASSLEPVGAGTDTQYF
TRBJ2-1 - - 14 TRBV20-1 TGCAGTGCTAGATCGGACTCGATATACAATGAGGAGTTCTTC CSARSDSIYNEEFF
TRBJ2-1 few - 14 TRBV6-5 TGTGCCAGCAGTTACGACCCCGGGTACAATGAGCAGTTCTTC CASSYDPGYNEQFF
TRBJ2-1 many TRBD2 16 TRBV20-1 TGCAGTGCTAGAGATCAGGCTAGCGGGATGGGCAATGAGCAGTTCTTC CSARDQASGMGNEQFF
TRBJ2-4 many TRBD2 15 TRBV11-2 TGTGCCAGCAGCAGCCCCGGGCGGGGGGGAAACATTCAGTACTTC CASSSPGRGGNIQYF
TRBJ1-5 many - 14 TRBV7-8 TGTGCCAGCAGCTTGGCGTCAGGACGACAGCCCCAGCATTTT CASSLASGRQPQHF
TRBJ2-1 many - 14 TRBV12-3/TRBV12-4 TGTGCCACCCTGGGGGGGGGCCACTACAATGAGCAGTTCTTC CATLGGGHYNEQFF
TRBJ1-4 - - 11 TRBV3-1 TGTGCCAGCAGCCAATATTCGGTCTTATTTTTT CASSQYSVLFF
TRBJ1-2 many - 14 TRBV7-2 TGTGCCAGCAGCCCCCCCTCGGGATCGAAAGGCTACACCTTC CASSPPSGSKGYTF
TRBJ2-6 few - 17 TRBV20-1 TGCAGTGCTAGAACCGGGGGCGGTGAGACTGGGGCCAACGTCCTGACTTTC CSARTGGGETGANVLTF
TRBJ2-4 many - 16 TRBV28 TGTGCCAGCAGTTTGACAGGTCAACGCCGGGGGGACATTCAGTACTTC CASSLTGQRRGDIQYF
TRBJ1-5 many - 13 TRBV6-6 TGTGCCAGCAGCCACGGGGAGGATCAGCCCCAGCATTTT CASSHGEDQPQHF
TRBJ1-1 - - 20 TRBV3-1 TGTGCCAGCAGTTGTATCCTCACCCGACAGCCTAACTGCATGAACACTGAAGCTTTCTTT CASSCILTRQPNCMNTEAFF
TRBJ1-4 many - 13 TRBV10-3 TGTGCCATCAGCATGGGGGCAGAAGAAAAACTGTTTTTT CAISMGAEEKLFF
TRBJ2-7 - - 13 TRBV20-1 TGCAGTGCTAGGCAGGGACTCTCCTACGAGCAGTACTTC CSARQGLSYEQYF
TRBJ2-3 - - 13 TRBV12-5 TGTGCTAGTGCCCTTACTAGCTCTCATACGCAGTATTTT CASALTSSHTQYF
TRBJ1-1 few - 12 TRBV29-1 TGCAGCGTTAGGGGCTCGGACACTGAAGCTTTCTTT CSVRGSDTEAFF
TRBJ1-3 many - 11 TRBV7-8 TGTGCCAGCAGCTCCGGGGGGACCATATATTTT CASSSGGTIYF
TRBJ2-5 many - 15 TRBV19 TGTGCCAGTAGTATAAGTCAAGGAGGCCAAGAGACCCAGTACTTC CASSISQGGQETQYF
TRBJ2-6 many - 15 TRBV11-2 TGTGCCAGCAGCTCACAGAACTCTGGGGCCAACGTCCTGACTTTC CASSSQNSGANVLTF
TRBJ2-2 many TRBD2 19 TRBV28 TGTGCCAGCAGTTTATATCGTCTAGCGGTTAGAATGAACACCGGGGAGCTGTTTTTT CASSLYRLAVRMNTGELFF